This is a list of T cell receptor beta chains from one sample in a study of cytomegalovirus exposure and HLA in healthy donors. Some clones are missing from TCRdb's copy, which holds only in-frame ones; the method was immunoSEQ multiplex PCR. Altogether 45,000 to 70,000 clones are present, around 80% being singletons, with the ten largest covering 2.5% to 3%. The sequenced sample consisted of PBMCs. Every receptor here comes from a man over 45 in good health and CMV-seronegative. CDR3s include the opening cysteine and the closing phenylalanine or tryptophan. D genes are given only for firm matches. The size entry is marked missing in some rows and otherwise reads once, few, many or a size class.

cdr3_aa cdr3_nt v_call clone_size j_call d_call
CASSSGQTISTDTQYF TGCGCCAGCAGCTCGGGACAGACTATTAGCACAGATACGCAGTATTTT TRBV5-1 once TRBJ2-3 TRBD1
CASSPGSGNQPQHF TGTGCCAGCTCACCGGGCTCGGGCAATCAGCCCCAGCATTTT TRBV18 . TRBJ1-5 .
CASSGGLAGIKQFF TGTGCCAGCAGTGGAGGACTAGCGGGGATAAAACAGTTCTTC TRBV6-1 . TRBJ2-1 TRBD2
CASSLDGGRYNEQFF TGCGCCAGCAGCTTGGACGGGGGGCGGTACAATGAGCAGTTCTTC TRBV5-1 . TRBJ2-1 .
CASSGRGPLSYEQYF TGTGCCAGCAGTGGGAGGGGGCCCCTCTCCTACGAGCAGTACTTC TRBV6-1 once TRBJ2-7 .
CASSDGQGSGNTIYF TGTGCCAGCAGCGATGGACAGGGCTCTGGAAACACCATATATTTT TRBV9 few TRBJ1-3 TRBD1
CAITGVDSYEQYF TGTGCCATTACAGGGGTGGACTCCTACGAGCAGTACTTC TRBV2 few TRBJ2-7 TRBD1
CASSSLFGRGGYTF TGTGCCAGCAGTTCCCTATTTGGTAGGGGTGGCTACACCTTC TRBV27 . TRBJ1-2 .
CASRPGQNTGELFF TGTGCCAGCAGGCCGGGACAGAACACCGGGGAGCTGTTTTTT TRBV27 . TRBJ2-2 .
CASSTSRTETQYF TGTGCCAGTAGCACAAGTCGAACAGAGACCCAGTACTTC TRBV19 . TRBJ2-5 .
CASSVGGSGTGGTDTQYF TGTGCCAGCAGCGTAGGTGGTAGCGGGACCGGAGGCACAGATACGCAGTATTTT TRBV9 . TRBJ2-3 TRBD2
CSVELGSSLYDNEQFF TGCAGCGTTGAACTCGGATCTAGCCTATACGACAATGAGCAGTTCTTC TRBV29-1 . TRBJ2-1 .
CASSLATSAPDTQYF TGTGCCAGCAGCTTGGCCACTAGCGCACCAGATACGCAGTATTTT TRBV5-6 . TRBJ2-3 TRBD2
CASSPTSQYRYQGDEKLFF TGCGCCAGCAGCCCAACATCTCAATACCGTTACCAGGGGGATGAAAAACTGTTTTTT TRBV5-1 . TRBJ1-4 TRBD1
CASHKSTGGEQFF TGTGCCAGCCATAAATCGACAGGAGGTGAGCAGTTCTTC TRBV6-5 . TRBJ2-1 .
CASSLGGQANEKLFF TGTGCCAGCAGCTTAGGGGGGCAGGCTAATGAAAAACTGTTTTTT TRBV7-2 . TRBJ1-4 .
CASSPIVGTGIHYGYTF TGTGCCAGCAGTCCCATAGTGGGGACAGGGATCCACTATGGCTACACCTTC TRBV27 . TRBJ1-2 TRBD1